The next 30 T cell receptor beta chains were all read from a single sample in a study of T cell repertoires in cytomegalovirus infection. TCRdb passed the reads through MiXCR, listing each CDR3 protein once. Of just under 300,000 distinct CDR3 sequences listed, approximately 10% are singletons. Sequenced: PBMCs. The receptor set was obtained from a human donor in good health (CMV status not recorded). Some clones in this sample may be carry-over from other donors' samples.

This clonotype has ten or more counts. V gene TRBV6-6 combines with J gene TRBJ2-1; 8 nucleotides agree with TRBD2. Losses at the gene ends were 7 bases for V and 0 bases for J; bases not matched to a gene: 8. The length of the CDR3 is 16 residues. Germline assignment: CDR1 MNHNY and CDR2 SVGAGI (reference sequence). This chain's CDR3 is CASTPSGRSSYNEQFF. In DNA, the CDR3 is TGTGCCAGCACTCCTAGCGGGCGGAGCTCCTACAATGAGCAGTTCTTC.

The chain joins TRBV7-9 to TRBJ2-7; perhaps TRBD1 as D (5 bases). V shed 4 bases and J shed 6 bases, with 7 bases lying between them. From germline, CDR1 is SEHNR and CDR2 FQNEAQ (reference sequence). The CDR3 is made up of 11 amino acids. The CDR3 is CASSYTGEQYF. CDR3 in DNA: TGTGCCAGCAGCTATACAGGCGAGCAGTACTTC.

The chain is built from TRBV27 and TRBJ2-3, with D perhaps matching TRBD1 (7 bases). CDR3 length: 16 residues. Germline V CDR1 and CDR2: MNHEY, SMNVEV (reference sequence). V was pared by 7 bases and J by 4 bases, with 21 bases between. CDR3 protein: CASTPGGYRGPDTQYF. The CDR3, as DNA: TGTGCCAGCACCCCTGGGGGGTACAGGGGTCCAGATACGCAGTATTTT.

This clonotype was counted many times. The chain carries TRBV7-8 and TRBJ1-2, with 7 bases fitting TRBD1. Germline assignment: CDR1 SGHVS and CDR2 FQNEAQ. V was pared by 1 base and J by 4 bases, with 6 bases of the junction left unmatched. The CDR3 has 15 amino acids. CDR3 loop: CASSLGEGATYGYTF. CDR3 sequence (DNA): TGTGCCAGCAGCTTAGGGGAGGGGGCGACCTATGGCTACACCTTC.

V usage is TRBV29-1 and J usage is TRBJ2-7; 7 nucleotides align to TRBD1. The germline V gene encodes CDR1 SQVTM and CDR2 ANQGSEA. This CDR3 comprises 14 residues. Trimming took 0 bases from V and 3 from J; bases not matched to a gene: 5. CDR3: CSVEEKGTDYEQYF. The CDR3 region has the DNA TGCAGCGTTGAAGAAAAAGGGACAGACTACGAGCAGTACTTC.

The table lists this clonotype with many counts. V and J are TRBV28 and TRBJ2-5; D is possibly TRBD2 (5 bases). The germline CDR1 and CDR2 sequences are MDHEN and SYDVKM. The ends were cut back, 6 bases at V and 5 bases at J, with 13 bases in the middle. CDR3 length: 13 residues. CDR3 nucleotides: TGTGCCAGCAGCTTAGGTAGGGAGGAGACCCAGTACTTC. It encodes CASSLGREETQYF.

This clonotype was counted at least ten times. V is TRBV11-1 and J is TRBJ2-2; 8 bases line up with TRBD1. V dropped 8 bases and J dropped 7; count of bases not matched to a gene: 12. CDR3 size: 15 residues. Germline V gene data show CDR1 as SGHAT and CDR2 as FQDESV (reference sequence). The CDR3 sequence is CASGTTGAGGGELFF. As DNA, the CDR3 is TGTGCCAGCGGCACGACAGGGGCGGGCGGCGGGGAGCTGTTTTTT.

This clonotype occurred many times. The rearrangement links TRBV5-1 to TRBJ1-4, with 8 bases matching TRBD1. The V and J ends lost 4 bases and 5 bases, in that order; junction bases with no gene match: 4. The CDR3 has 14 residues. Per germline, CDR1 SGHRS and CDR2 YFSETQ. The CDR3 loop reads CASSLRQGNEKLFF. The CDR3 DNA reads TGCGCCAGCAGCCTCCGACAGGGGAATGAAAAACTGTTTTTT.

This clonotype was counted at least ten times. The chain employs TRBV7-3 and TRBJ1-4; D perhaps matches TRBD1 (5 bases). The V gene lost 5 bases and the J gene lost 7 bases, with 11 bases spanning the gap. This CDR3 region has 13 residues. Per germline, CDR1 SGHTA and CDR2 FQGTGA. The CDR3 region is CASSPGAGEKLFF. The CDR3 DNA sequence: TGTGCCAGCAGCCCCGGGGCTGGTGAAAAACTGTTTTTT.

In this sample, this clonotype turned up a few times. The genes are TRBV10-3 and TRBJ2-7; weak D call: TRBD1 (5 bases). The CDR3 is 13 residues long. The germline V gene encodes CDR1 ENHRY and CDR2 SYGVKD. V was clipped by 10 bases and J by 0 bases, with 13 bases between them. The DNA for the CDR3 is TGTGCCACCAGATCTGACAGCTCCTACGAGCAGTACTTC. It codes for CATRSDSSYEQYF.

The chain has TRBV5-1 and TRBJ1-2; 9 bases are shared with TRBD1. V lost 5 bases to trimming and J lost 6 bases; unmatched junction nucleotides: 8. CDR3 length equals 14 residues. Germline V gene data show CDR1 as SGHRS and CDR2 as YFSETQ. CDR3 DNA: TGCGCCAGCAGTTTTCCGGGACAGGGTGATGGCTACACCTTC. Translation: CASSFPGQGDGYTF.

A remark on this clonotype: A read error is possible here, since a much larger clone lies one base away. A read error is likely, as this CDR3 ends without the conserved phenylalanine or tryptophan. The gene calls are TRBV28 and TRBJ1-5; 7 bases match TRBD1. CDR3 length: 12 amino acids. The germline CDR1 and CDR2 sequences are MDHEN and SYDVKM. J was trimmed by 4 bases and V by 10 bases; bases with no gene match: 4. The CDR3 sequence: CATQQGNQPQHL. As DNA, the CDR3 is TGTGCCACCCAACAGGGGAATCAGCCCCAGCATTTA.

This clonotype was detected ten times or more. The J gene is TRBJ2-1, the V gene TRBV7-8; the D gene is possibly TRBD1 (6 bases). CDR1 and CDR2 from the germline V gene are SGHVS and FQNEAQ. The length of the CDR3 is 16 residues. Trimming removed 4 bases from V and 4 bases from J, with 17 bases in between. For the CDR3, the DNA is TGTGCCAGCAGCTCCCACAGGGAACTACGGTACAATGAGCAGTTCTTC. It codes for CASSSHRELRYNEQFF.

CDR3 region: CATSDGGVNEQFF. The CDR3 region has the DNA TGTGCCACCAGTGATGGGGGGGTCAATGAGCAGTTCTTC. The chain links TRBV24-1 to TRBJ2-1; 7 bases line up with TRBD2. CDR3 length: 13 residues. Germline CDR1 and CDR2: KGHDR and SFDVKD. Trimming took 3 bases from V and 6 from J; bases not matched to a gene: 1.

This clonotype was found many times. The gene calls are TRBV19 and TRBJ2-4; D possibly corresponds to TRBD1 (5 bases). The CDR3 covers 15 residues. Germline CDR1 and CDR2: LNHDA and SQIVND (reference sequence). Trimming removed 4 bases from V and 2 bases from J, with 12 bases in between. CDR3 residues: CASSKQRTPKNIQYF. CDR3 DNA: TGTGCCAGTAGTAAGCAGAGGACACCCAAAAACATTCAGTACTTC.

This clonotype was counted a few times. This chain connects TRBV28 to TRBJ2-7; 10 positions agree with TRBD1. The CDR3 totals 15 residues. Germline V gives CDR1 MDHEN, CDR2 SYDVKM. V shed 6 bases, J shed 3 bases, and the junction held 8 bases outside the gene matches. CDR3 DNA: TGTGCCAGCAGGTCCGGGACAGGGGTTTTCTACGAGCAGTACGTC. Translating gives CASRSGTGVFYEQYV.

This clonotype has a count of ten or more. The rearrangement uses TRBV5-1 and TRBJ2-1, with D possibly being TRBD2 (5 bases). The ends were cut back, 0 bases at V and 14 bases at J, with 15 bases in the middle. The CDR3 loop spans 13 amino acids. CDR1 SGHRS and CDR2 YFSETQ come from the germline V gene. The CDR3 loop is CASSLESTPEEFF. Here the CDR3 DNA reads TGCGCCAGCAGCTTGGAGTCGACCCCGGAGGAGTTCTTC.

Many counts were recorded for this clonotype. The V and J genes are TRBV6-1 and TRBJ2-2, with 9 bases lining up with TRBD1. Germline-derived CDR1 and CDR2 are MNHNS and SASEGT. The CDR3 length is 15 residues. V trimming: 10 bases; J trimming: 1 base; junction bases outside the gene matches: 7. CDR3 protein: CATDRGFRNTGELFF. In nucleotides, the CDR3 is TGTGCCACCGACAGGGGGTTCAGGAACACCGGGGAGCTGTTTTTT.

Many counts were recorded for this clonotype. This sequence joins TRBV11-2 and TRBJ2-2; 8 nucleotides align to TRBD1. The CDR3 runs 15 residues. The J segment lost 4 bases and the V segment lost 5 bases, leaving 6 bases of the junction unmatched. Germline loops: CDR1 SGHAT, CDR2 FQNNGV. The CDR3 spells CASSPGTGSTGELFF. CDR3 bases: TGTGCCAGCAGCCCCGGGACAGGATCCACCGGGGAGCTGTTTTTT.

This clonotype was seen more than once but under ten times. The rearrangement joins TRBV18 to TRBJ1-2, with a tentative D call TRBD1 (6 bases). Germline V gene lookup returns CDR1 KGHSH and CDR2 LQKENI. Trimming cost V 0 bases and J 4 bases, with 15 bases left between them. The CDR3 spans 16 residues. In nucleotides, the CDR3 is TGTGCCAGCTCACCACCGACAGGAGCGCGGAGCTATGGCTACACCTTC. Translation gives CASSPPTGARSYGYTF.

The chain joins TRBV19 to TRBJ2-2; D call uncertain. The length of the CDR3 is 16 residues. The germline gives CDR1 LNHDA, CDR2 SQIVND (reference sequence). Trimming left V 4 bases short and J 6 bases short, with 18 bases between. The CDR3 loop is CASSTYGPRGPGELFF. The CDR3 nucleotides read TGTGCCAGTAGTACTTACGGACCTCGAGGCCCCGGGGAGCTGTTTTTT. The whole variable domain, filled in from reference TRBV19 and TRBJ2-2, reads DGGITQSPKYLFRKEGQNVTLSCEQNLNHDAMYWYRQDPGQGLRLIYYSQIVNDFQKGDIAEGYSVSREKKESFPLTVTSAQKNPTAFYLCASSTYGPRGPGELFFGEGSRLTVL.

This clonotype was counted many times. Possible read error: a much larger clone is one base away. CDR3 bases: TGTGCCAGCAGCTTAGAAGGGGACAATGAGCAGTTCTTC. As protein: CASSLEGDNEQFF. The chain carries TRBV7-9 and TRBJ2-1; D is possibly TRBD1 (5 bases). The germline V gene has CDR1 SEHNR and CDR2 FQNEAQ (reference sequence). The CDR3 is 13 residues long. Trimming shortened V by 1 base and J by 5 bases, and 6 bases separated the two germline ends.

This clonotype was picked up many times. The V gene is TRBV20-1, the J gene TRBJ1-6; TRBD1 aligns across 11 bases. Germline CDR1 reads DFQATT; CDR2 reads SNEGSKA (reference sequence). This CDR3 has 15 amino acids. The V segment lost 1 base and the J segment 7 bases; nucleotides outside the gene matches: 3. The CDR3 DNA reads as TGCAGTGCTAGAGCCGGACAGGGGGCCAATTCACCCCTCCACTTT. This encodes CSARAGQGANSPLHF.

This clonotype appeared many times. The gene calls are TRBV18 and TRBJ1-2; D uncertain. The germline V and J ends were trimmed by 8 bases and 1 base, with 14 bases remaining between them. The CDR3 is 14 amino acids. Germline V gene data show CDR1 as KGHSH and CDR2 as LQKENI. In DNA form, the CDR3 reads TGTGCCAGCACGTACAGAGAACTTAACTATGGCTACACCTTC. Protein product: CASTYRELNYGYTF.

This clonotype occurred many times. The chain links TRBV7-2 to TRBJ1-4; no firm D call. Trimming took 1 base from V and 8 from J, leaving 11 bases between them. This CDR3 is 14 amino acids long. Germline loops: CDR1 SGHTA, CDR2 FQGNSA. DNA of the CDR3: TGTGCCAGCAGCTTAGTCCCCGGGTTCGAAAAACTGTTTTTT. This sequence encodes CASSLVPGFEKLFF.

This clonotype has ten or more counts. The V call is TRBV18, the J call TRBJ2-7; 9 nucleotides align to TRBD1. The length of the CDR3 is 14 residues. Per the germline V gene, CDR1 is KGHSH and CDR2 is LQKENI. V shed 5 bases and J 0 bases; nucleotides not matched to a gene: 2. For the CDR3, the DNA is TGTGCCAGCTCAGCGGGACAGGGCTCCTACGAGCAGTACGTC. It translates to CASSAGQGSYEQYV.

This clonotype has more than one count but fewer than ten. The CDR3 protein is CSVAPGRGEQFF. CDR3 in DNA: TGCAGCGTTGCACCAGGGCGCGGTGAGCAGTTCTTC. The V gene is TRBV29-1, the J gene TRBJ2-1; D might be TRBD1 (5 bases). The CDR3 totals 12 residues. Trimming removed 4 bases from V and 9 bases from J, with 13 bases in between. Germline loops: CDR1 SQVTM, CDR2 ANQGSEA.

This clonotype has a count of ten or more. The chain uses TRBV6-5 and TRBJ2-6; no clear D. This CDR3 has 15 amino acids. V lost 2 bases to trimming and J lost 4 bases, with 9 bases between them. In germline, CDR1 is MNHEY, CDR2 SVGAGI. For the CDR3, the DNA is TGTGCCAGCAGTTACCTGGGTACAGGGGCCAACGTCCTGACTTTC. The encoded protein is CASSYLGTGANVLTF.

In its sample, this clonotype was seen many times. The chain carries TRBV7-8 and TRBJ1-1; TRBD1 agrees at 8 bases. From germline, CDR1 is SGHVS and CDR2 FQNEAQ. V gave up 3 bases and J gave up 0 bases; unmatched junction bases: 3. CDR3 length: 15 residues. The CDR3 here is CASSLTGVLNTEAFF. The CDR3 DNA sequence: TGTGCCAGCAGCTTGACAGGGGTCTTGAACACTGAAGCTTTCTTT.

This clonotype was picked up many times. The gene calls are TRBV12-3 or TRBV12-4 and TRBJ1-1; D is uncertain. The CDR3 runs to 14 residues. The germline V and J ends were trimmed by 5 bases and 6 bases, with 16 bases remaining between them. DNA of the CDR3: TGTGCCAGCAGTCTGGACCATCAGGTGGCTGAAGCTTTCTTT. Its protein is CASSLDHQVAEAFF.